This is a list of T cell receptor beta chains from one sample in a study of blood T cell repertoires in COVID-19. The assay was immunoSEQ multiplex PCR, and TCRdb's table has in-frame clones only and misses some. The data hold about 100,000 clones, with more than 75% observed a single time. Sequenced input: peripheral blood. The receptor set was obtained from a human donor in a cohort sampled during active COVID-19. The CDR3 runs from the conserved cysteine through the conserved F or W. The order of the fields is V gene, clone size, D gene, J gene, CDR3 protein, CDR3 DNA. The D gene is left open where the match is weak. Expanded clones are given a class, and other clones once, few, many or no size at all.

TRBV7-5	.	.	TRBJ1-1	CARSLCSTETAMAFF	TGTGCCAGAAGCTTATGCTCGACCGAGACAGCGATGGCTTTCTTT
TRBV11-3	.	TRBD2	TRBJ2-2	CASSAGLATKNTGELFF	TGTGCCAGCAGCGCGGGACTAGCGACCAAGAACACCGGGGAGCTGTTTTTT
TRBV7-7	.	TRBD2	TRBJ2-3	CASSPRVAGVGREDTQYF	TGTGCTAGCAGCCCTAGGGTGGCGGGAGTCGGTCGGGAAGATACGCAGTATTTT
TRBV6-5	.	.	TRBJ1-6	CASSFSGSSYNSPLHF	TGTGCCAGCAGTTTCTCAGGGAGCTCCTATAATTCACCCCTCCACTTT
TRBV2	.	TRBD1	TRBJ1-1	CASIQGKFRNTEAFF	TGTGCCAGCATACAGGGGAAGTTCAGGAACACTGAAGCTTTCTTT
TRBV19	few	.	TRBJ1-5	CASSKGGNQPQHF	TGTGCCAGTAGCAAGGGGGGCAATCAGCCCCAGCATTTT
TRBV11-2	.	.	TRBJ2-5	CASSLLGQFYF	TGTGCCAGCAGCTTACTAGGACAGTTTTACTTC
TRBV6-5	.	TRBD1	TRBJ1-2	CASRTGTALYGYTF	TGTGCCAGCAGGACCGGGACAGCCCTCTATGGCTACACCTTC
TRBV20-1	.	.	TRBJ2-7	CSTGGNHEQYF	TGCAGCACCGGGGGTAACCACGAGCAGTACTTC
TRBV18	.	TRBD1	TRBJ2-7	CASSPKGSGQGAYEQYF	TGTGCCAGCTCCCCCAAAGGGTCGGGACAGGGGGCTTACGAGCAGTACTTC
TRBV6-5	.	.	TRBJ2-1	CASSNLAVKGNEQFF	TGTGCCAGCAGTAATTTAGCGGTTAAGGGTAATGAGCAGTTCTTC
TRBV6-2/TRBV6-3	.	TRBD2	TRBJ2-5	CASSYLLSGAYQETQYF	TGTGCCAGCAGTTACCTTCTTAGCGGGGCGTACCAAGAGACCCAGTACTTC
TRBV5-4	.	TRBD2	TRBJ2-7	CASSHGLVSAYEQYF	TGTGCCAGCAGTCACGGACTAGTTAGCGCCTACGAGCAGTACTTC
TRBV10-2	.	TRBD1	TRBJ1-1	CASSETGQGRTEAFF	TGCGCCAGCAGTGAGACCGGACAGGGCCGCACTGAAGCTTTCTTT
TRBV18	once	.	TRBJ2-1	CASSSKTGAYNEQFF	TGTGCCAGCTCATCAAAGACGGGGGCCTACAATGAGCAGTTCTTC
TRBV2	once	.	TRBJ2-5	CASRVTGSHGTQYF	TGTGCCAGCAGGGTTACAGGCTCCCACGGGACCCAGTACTTC
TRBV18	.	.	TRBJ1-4	CASSPPGLSEKLFF	TGTGCCAGCTCACCACCGGGGCTGAGTGAAAAACTGTTTTTT
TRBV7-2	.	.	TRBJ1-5	CASSLEQASNQPQHF	TGTGCCAGCAGCTTAGAACAGGCTAGCAATCAGCCCCAGCATTTT
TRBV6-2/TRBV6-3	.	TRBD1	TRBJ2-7	CASSFSPWTGYEQYF	TGTGCCAGCAGTTTTTCTCCCTGGACAGGGTACGAGCAGTACTTC
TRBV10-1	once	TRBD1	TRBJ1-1	CASSVGQGSEAFF	TGCGCCAGCAGTGTCGGACAGGGCTCTGAAGCTTTCTTT
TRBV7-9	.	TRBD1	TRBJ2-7	CASSLAGTGPKDGYEQYF	TGTGCCAGCAGCTTAGCGGGGACAGGTCCTAAAGACGGCTACGAGCAGTACTTC
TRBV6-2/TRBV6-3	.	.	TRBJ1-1	CASSSSRVEAFF	TGTGCCAGCAGCTCCTCCCGGGTTGAAGCTTTCTTT
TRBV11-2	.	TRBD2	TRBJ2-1	CASSTLGAGGPWNEQFF	TGTGCCAGCAGTACCCTTGGGGCGGGGGGGCCATGGAATGAGCAGTTCTTC
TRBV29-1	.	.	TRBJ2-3	CSVHQLTDTQYF	TGCAGCGTTCACCAACTCACAGATACGCAGTATTTT
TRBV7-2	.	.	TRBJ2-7	CASSRGWRVSEQYF	TGTGCCAGCAGCCGGGGGTGGAGAGTTAGTGAGCAGTACTTC
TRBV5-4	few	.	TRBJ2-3	CASSIQGLGDTQYF	TGTGCCAGCAGCATACAGGGATTAGGAGATACGCAGTATTTT
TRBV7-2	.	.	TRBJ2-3	CASSAIPEGVTQYF	TGTGCCAGCAGCGCGATACCAGAGGGGGTTACGCAGTATTTT
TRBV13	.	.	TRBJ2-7	CASTRRSSRGYEQYF	TGTGCCAGCACCCGGAGGAGTTCGCGGGGCTACGAGCAGTACTTC
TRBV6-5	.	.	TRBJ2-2	CASTHLAGNTGELFF	TGTGCCAGCACTCACCTGGCGGGGAACACCGGGGAGCTGTTTTTT
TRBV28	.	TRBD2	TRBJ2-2	CASREGNTGELFF	TGTGCCAGTCGGGAGGGGAACACCGGGGAGCTGTTTTTT
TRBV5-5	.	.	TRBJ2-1	CASSENAGAYNEQFF	TGTGCCAGCAGCGAGAACGCAGGGGCCTACAATGAGCAGTTCTTC
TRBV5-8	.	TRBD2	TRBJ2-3	CASSFRLAGGDTQYF	TGTGCCAGCAGCTTTCGGCTAGCGGGGGGAGATACGCAGTATTTT
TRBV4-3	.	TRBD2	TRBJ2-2	CASSQKAVSGGGGGELFF	TGCGCCAGCAGCCAAAAAGCCGTTAGCGGGGGAGGGGGCGGGGAGCTGTTTTTT
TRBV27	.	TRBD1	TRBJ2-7	CASRSDRGLIYEQYF	TGTGCCAGCCGCTCCGACAGGGGGTTAATCTACGAGCAGTACTTC
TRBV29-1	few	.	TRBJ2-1	CSARVYNEQFF	TGCAGCGCCCGTGTATACAATGAGCAGTTCTTC
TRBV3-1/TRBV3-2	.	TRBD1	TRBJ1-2	CASSQRQGGGYTF	TGTGCCAGCAGCCAAAGGCAGGGGGGTGGCTACACCTTC
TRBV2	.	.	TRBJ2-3	CASSAVDTQYF	TGTGCCAGCAGTGCGGTGGATACGCAGTATTTT
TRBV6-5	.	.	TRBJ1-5	CASIPGRDQPQHF	TGTGCCAGCATTCCGGGTCGCGATCAGCCCCAGCATTTT